This entry lists 21 T cell receptor beta chains sequenced from one sample in a study of cytomegalovirus exposure and HLA in healthy donors. PCR used 60 Vbeta primers and 13 Jbeta primers. TCRdb's copy holds only in-frame clones and misses some; the assay was immunoSEQ multiplex PCR. The sample contains about 110,000 clones, roughly two thirds of which appear only once. Sequenced material: PBMCs. All receptors derive from a man aged 35 to 55 in good health and CMV-seronegative.

This clone has a handful of counts. CDR3 bases: TGTGCCAGTAACCCGACAGGGCCTGGGGCCAACGTCCTGACTTTC. It is translated as CASNPTGPGANVLTF. The V and J genes are TRBV19 and TRBJ2-6; TRBD1 matches at 7 bases. With V trimmed by 7 bases and J by 2 bases, 5 bases remained unmatched. CDR1 LNHDA and CDR2 SQIVND come from the germline V gene (reference sequence). The CDR3 covers 15 residues.

The V and J genes are TRBV27 and TRBJ1-4, with TRBD1 matching over 10 bases. V was pared by 3 bases and J by 8 bases, with 21 bases of the junction left unmatched. Germline V lookup: CDR1 MNHEY, CDR2 SMNVEV (reference sequence). This CDR3 has 20 amino acids. In DNA form, the CDR3 reads TGTGCCAGCAGTTTCCAGACAGGGGGCGCGGCATTCGTTGTCCGAGAAAAACTGTTTTTT. Translation gives CASSFQTGGAAFVVREKLFF.

The genes are TRBV6-5 and TRBJ1-6, with D tentatively TRBD1 (5 bases). This CDR3 contains 15 residues. In germline, CDR1 is MNHEY, CDR2 SVGAGI. The V end was cut by 0 bases, the J end by 11 bases, with 14 bases between. The CDR3 DNA is TGTGCCAGCAGTTACTCGAATAATCTCAGGGCACCCCTCCACTTT. Translated, it gives CASSYSNNLRAPLHF.

This clone was counted only a few times. The J gene is TRBJ1-1, the V gene TRBV30, with TRBD1 as a possible D gene (5 bases). CDR3 length: 16 amino acids. The germline gives CDR1 GTSNPN, CDR2 SVGIG (reference sequence). Trimming removed 4 bases at V and 2 bases at J, with 20 bases between. DNA of the CDR3: TGTGCCTGGACTCCCCCTCTCCCAGGGATTAACACTGAAGCTTTCTTT. Its translation is CAWTPPLPGINTEAFF.

The chain uses TRBV14 and TRBJ1-1; 9 positions match TRBD1. CDR3 length equals 14 residues. V trimming: 5 bases; J trimming: 4 bases; junction bases outside the gene matches: 5. Per the germline V gene, CDR1 is SGHDN and CDR2 is FVKESK. CDR3 residues: CASSFLDRGTEAFF. Written as DNA, the CDR3 is TGTGCCAGCAGCTTTCTGGACAGGGGCACTGAAGCTTTCTTT.

This clone has just a few counts. The gene calls are TRBV6-4 and TRBJ2-4, with 10 bases fitting TRBD2. With 5 bases clipped from V and 8 bases from J, the junction kept 6 bases outside the gene matches. Germline V gene sequence: CDR1 MRHNA, CDR2 SNTAGT. The CDR3 loop spans 14 amino acids. CDR3 region: CASSQSGGGDIQYF. CDR3 nucleotides: TGTGCCAGCAGTCAAAGCGGGGGGGGCGACATTCAGTACTTC.

The chain employs TRBV30 and TRBJ2-3; 8 bases match TRBD1. Germline CDR1 is GTSNPN and CDR2 is SVGIG (reference sequence). With V trimmed by 1 base and J by 5 bases, 5 bases remained unmatched. The CDR3 has 14 amino acids. CDR3 bases: TGTGCCTGGAGTGAGGGGACAGGTGGAGATACGCAGTATTTT. Translation: CAWSEGTGGDTQYF.

The chain joins TRBV6-1 to TRBJ2-5, with D possibly being TRBD2 (7 bases). Germline V gene lookup returns CDR1 MNHNS and CDR2 SASEGT. V lost 2 bases to trimming and J lost 1 base, with 17 bases between them. The CDR3 totals 17 residues. The CDR3 nucleotides read TGTGCCAGCAGTGAAAGCGGGACAACTAGAGTCCAAGAGACCCAGTACTTC. It encodes CASSESGTTRVQETQYF.

Comment on this clone: Distinct nucleotide sequences in the sample also encode this CDR3. This sequence joins TRBV5-6 and TRBJ1-1, with a possible D match to TRBD1 (6 bases). V gave up 1 base and J gave up 0 bases, with 13 bases separating them. This CDR3 is built from 16 residues. Germline CDR1 and CDR2: SGHDT and YYEEEE. The CDR3 sequence is CASSLPGGNLNTEAFF. DNA for the CDR3: TGTGCCAGCAGCTTGCCGGGGGGCAACCTGAACACTGAAGCTTTCTTT.

The rearrangement links TRBV15 to TRBJ1-1; D uncertain. V gave up 5 bases and J gave up 1 base, with 14 bases separating them. Germline values: CDR1 LNHNV, CDR2 YYDKDF (reference sequence). This CDR3 has 15 residues. The CDR3 DNA is TGTGCCACCAGCCAAACCGCAGAGGGGAACACTGAAGCTTTCTTT. Amino acids: CATSQTAEGNTEAFF. Complete variable domain (other parts from reference TRBV15 and TRBJ1-1): DAMVIQNPRYQVTQFGKPVTLSCSQTLNHNVMYWYQQKSSQAPKLLFHYYDKDFNNEADTPDNFQSRRPNTSFCFLDIRSPGLGDTAMYLCATSQTAEGNTEAFFGQGTRLTVV.

This clone was picked up a small number of times. The rearrangement links TRBV7-9 to TRBJ1-1; D may be TRBD1 (5 bases). Germline V gene sequence: CDR1 SEHNR, CDR2 FQNEAQ (reference sequence). Trimming took off 6 bases at V and 5 bases at J, with 16 bases between the two ends. The CDR3 has 14 residues. The CDR3, as DNA: TGTGCCAGCAGAAATCGATCAGGGTTGACTGAAGCTTTCTTT. Translation: CASRNRSGLTEAFF.

The gene calls are TRBV5-6 and TRBJ2-7, with 7 bases that match TRBD1. Per germline, CDR1 SGHDT and CDR2 YYEEEE. The CDR3 runs 14 residues. With V trimmed by 1 base and J by 1 base, 2 bases remained unmatched. The DNA for the CDR3 is TGTGCCAGCAGCTTGTGGGACAGTTCCTACGAGCAGTACTTC. It specifies CASSLWDSSYEQYF.

This clone was detected a few times. The CDR3 DNA reads TGTGCCAGCAGCCGAGGCAATACTAATGAAAAACTGTTTTTT. Protein sequence: CASSRGNTNEKLFF. The chain uses TRBV4-2 and TRBJ1-4, with D unclear. The V gene lost 4 bases and the J gene lost 2 bases, with 8 bases spanning the gap. Per the germline V gene, CDR1 is LGHNA and CDR2 is YNFKEQ. The CDR3 is 14 residues long.

The chain is built from TRBV4-1 and TRBJ2-1, with TRBD2 matching 7 bases. J lost 9 bases, V lost 4 bases, and 12 bases had no gene match. The CDR3 is 15 amino acids. Germline values: CDR1 MGHRA, CDR2 YSYEKL. The CDR3 DNA reads as TGCGCCAGCAGCCTCTCCCCGACTAGCACGGGTGAGCAGTTCTTC. Encoded protein: CASSLSPTSTGEQFF.

The rearrangement uses TRBV7-8 and TRBJ2-7; TRBD1 is a possible D gene (5 bases). V lost 8 bases and J lost 2, with 22 bases in between. Germline CDR1 is SGHVS and CDR2 is FQNEAQ. The CDR3 extends over 16 amino acids. The CDR3 here is CASLPQRWGQAYEQYF. The DNA for the CDR3 is TGTGCCAGCCTCCCTCAGCGATGGGGCCAAGCCTACGAGCAGTACTTC. Drawing the rest from reference TRBV7-8 and TRBJ2-7, the complete variable domain is GAGVSQSPRYKVAKRGQDVALRCDPISGHVSLFWYQQALGQGPEFLTYFQNEAQLDKSGLPSDRFFAERPEGSVSTLKIQRTQQEDSAVYLCASLPQRWGQAYEQYFGPGTRLTVT.

The chain has TRBV6-5 and TRBJ2-7, with D possibly being TRBD2 (6 bases). Trimming cost V 5 bases and J 0 bases, with 8 bases left between them. The CDR3 spans 13 residues. Germline V gene sequence: CDR1 MNHEY, CDR2 SVGAGI. CDR3 sequence: CASSGGSSYEQYF. The CDR3 nucleotides read TGTGCCAGCAGTGGGGGGTCCTCCTACGAGCAGTACTTC.

This chain links TRBV9 with TRBJ2-3; 9 bases align to TRBD1. The V gene end was trimmed by 0 bases and the J gene end by 2 bases; junction bases not matched to a gene: 13. Germline V gives CDR1 SGDLS, CDR2 YYNGEE. The CDR3 extends over 19 amino acids. The chain's CDR3 is CASSVAIGGTGRDTDTQYF. CDR3 bases: TGTGCCAGCAGCGTAGCTATTGGGGGGACAGGGCGCGACACAGATACGCAGTATTTT.

This clone was seen only once. The chain uses TRBV19 and TRBJ2-7; 8 bases agree with TRBD1. CDR1 is LNHDA and CDR2 is SQIVND in the germline V gene (reference sequence). CDR3 length: 14 amino acids. Germline trimming cut 4 bases from V and 3 bases from J; bases unmatched to any gene: 5. CDR3 loop: CASSTGTGVYEQYF. The CDR3 DNA reads TGTGCCAGTAGTACCGGGACAGGAGTCTACGAGCAGTACTTC. Full variable domain (remainder filled in from reference TRBV19 and TRBJ2-7): DGGITQSPKYLFRKEGQNVTLSCEQNLNHDAMYWYRQDPGQGLRLIYYSQIVNDFQKGDIAEGYSVSREKKESFPLTVTSAQKNPTAFYLCASSTGTGVYEQYFGPGTRLTVT.

This clone came up once. The gene calls are TRBV6-5 and TRBJ1-1; D possibly corresponds to TRBD1 (6 bases). The V and J ends lost 4 bases and 0 bases respectively, with 9 bases between them. Germline-derived CDR1 and CDR2 are MNHEY and SVGAGI. CDR3 length: 14 amino acids. The CDR3 here is CASSSRTVNTEAFF. The CDR3 DNA is TGTGCCAGCAGTTCCCGGACAGTGAACACTGAAGCTTTCTTT.

V gene TRBV15 combines with J gene TRBJ2-3, with D perhaps matching TRBD2 (6 bases). V was cut by 1 base and J by 1 base, with 9 bases left in between. From germline, CDR1 is LNHNV and CDR2 YYDKDF (reference sequence). The CDR3 runs 15 residues. The chain's CDR3 is CATSRVGEGTDTQYF. CDR3 DNA: TGTGCCACCAGCAGAGTTGGGGAGGGCACAGATACGCAGTATTTT.

The J gene is TRBJ1-5, the V gene TRBV7-8, with D tentatively TRBD1 (6 bases). Germline V lookup: CDR1 SGHVS, CDR2 FQNEAQ. The CDR3 is made up of 15 amino acids. The V end lost 5 bases, the J end lost 4 bases, and 15 bases lay between the germline ends. The CDR3 sequence is CASSPTGQMNQPQHF. The CDR3 coding sequence is TGTGCCAGCAGCCCAACCGGACAGATGAATCAGCCCCAGCATTTT.